These 14 T cell receptor beta chains were all obtained from the same sample, sequenced in a study of naive and memory T cell subsets. Study-level findings and limits: Especially in CD8 cells, naive repertoires contained a few larger clonotypes, possibly CD45RA-re-expressing memory cells.

Their antigens are not known. The beta constant-region primer was an equimolar mix of two oligonucleotides covering TRBC1 and TRBC2. Ligated cDNA was amplified by four rounds of PCR with nested alpha and beta constant-region primers and SP2. TCRdb passed the UMI-ligation and nested PCR reads through MiXCR, listing each CDR3 protein once. Among approximately 90,000 distinct CDR3 sequences listed, approximately 10% were seen once. Input material: naive CD4+ T cells from blood. The receptors shown here come from a human donor in good health.

This clonotype came up a few times. V gene TRBV6-1 combines with J gene TRBJ2-3; TRBD2 matches at 8 bases. V was pared by 7 bases and J by 4 bases, with 13 bases of the junction left unmatched. The V gene's germline CDR1 is MNHNS and CDR2 SASEGT. The CDR3 consists of 16 residues. CDR3 sequence (DNA): TGTGCCAGCACCCATGGGGGAGCGGGGGCTTCAGATACGCAGTATTTT. Its protein is CASTHGGAGASDTQYF.

This clonotype appeared a few times. The V call is TRBV9, the J call TRBJ2-7; 15 nucleotides line up with TRBD2. V was clipped by 5 bases and J by 6 bases; unmatched bases: 6. Germline assignment: CDR1 SGDLS and CDR2 YYNGEE. The CDR3 totals 15 residues. The CDR3 reads CASSGLAGGPSEQYF. For the CDR3, the DNA is TGTGCCAGCAGTGGACTAGCGGGAGGGCCTTCCGAGCAGTACTTC.

V is TRBV6-2 or TRBV6-3 and J is TRBJ2-5; D is unresolved. V gave up 6 bases and J gave up 7 bases, with 12 bases separating them. Per germline, CDR1 MNHEY and CDR2 SVGEGT. CDR3 length: 12 amino acids. CDR3 bases: TGTGCCAGCAGCCCGAGCGTGGGGACCCAGTACTTC. As protein: CASSPSVGTQYF.

This chain joins TRBV20-1 and TRBJ2-3; 9 nucleotides align to TRBD1. The trim removed 8 bases at V and 6 bases at J, leaving 12 bases unmatched. The CDR3 spans 14 residues. CDR1 DFQATT and CDR2 SNEGSKA come from the germline V gene (reference sequence). CDR3 sequence reads: CSQLRTGAMDTQYF. The CDR3 nucleotides read TGCAGTCAACTTCGGACAGGGGCAATGGATACGCAGTATTTT.

In nucleotides, the CDR3 is TGTGCCAGCAGCCCTAGCTTTGGCGGCACATTCGTTGGCTACACCTTC. It encodes CASSPSFGGTFVGYTF. The rearrangement uses TRBV7-2 and TRBJ1-2; D is unclear. This CDR3 is 16 amino acids long. The V gene's germline CDR1 is SGHTA and CDR2 FQGNSA. The V gene lost 5 bases and the J gene lost 7 bases, with 23 bases spanning the gap. The full variable domain, rest sourced from reference TRBV7-2 and TRBJ1-2, is GAGVSQSPSNKVTEKGKDVELRCDPISGHTALYWYRQSLGQGLEFLIYFQGNSAPDKSGLPSDRFSAERTGGSVSTLTIQRTQQEDSAVYLCASSPSFGGTFVGYTFGSGTRLTVV.

V and J are TRBV6-2 or TRBV6-3 and TRBJ2-7; tentative D call: TRBD2 (5 bases). The V and J ends lost 4 bases and 2 bases respectively, with 15 bases between them. CDR3 size: 15 residues. Germline values: CDR1 MNHEY, CDR2 SVGEGT. CDR3 in DNA: TGTGCCAGCAGTTCCCCGACTATAAGGACCTACGAGCAGTACTTC. The encoded protein is CASSSPTIRTYEQYF.

This rearrangement joins TRBV7-9 to TRBJ2-3, with D perhaps given as TRBD1 or TRBD2 (5 bases each). There are 13 residues in the CDR3. V lost 3 bases, J lost 4 bases, and 8 bases lay in between. CDR1 is SEHNR, CDR2 FQNEAQ, per germline (reference sequence). The CDR3 region is CASSFGGSDTQYF. CDR3 nucleotide sequence: TGTGCCAGCAGCTTTGGGGGTTCAGATACGCAGTATTTT.

This clonotype has a count of ten or more. The genes are TRBV29-1 and TRBJ2-7; maybe TRBD1 (7 bases). CDR1 is SQVTM and CDR2 is ANQGSEA in the germline V gene. V lost 3 bases and J lost 5, with 11 bases in between. CDR3 length: 12 residues. In DNA, the CDR3 is TGCAGCGTTGAGGAGGGGGCGGACGAGCAGTACTTC. Translated, it gives CSVEEGADEQYF.

This clonotype was counted ten times or more. The chain has TRBV7-2 and TRBJ2-1; D uncertain. Germline CDR1 and CDR2: SGHTA and FQGNSA. Trimming removed 2 bases from V and 10 bases from J, with 6 bases in between. The CDR3 consists of 11 residues. In nucleotides, the CDR3 is TGTGCCAGCAGCTTATTCGAGGAGCAGTTCTTC. This codes for CASSLFEEQFF.

This clonotype occurred many times. The rearrangement uses TRBV7-2 and TRBJ1-2; 9 nucleotides line up with TRBD1. Trimming at V came to 5 bases and at J to 0 bases, leaving 10 bases not matched to a gene. Germline-derived CDR1 and CDR2 are SGHTA and FQGNSA. This CDR3 comprises 17 residues. CDR3 coding DNA: TGTGCCAGCAGCCCCGCCGGGACAGGGAGAGCTAACTATGGCTACACCTTC. This encodes CASSPAGTGRANYGYTF.

The V call is TRBV5-4, the J call TRBJ2-7; D possibly corresponds to TRBD2 (5 bases). Germline lookup yields CDR1 SGHNT and CDR2 YYREEE (reference sequence). This CDR3 spans 15 amino acids. V lost 0 bases and J lost 5, with 15 bases in between. CDR3 amino acids: CASSLGGIRKDEQYF. The CDR3 DNA reads TGTGCCAGCAGCTTGGGAGGGATTCGGAAGGACGAGCAGTACTTC.

The chain joins TRBV3-1 to TRBJ2-4, with TRBD2 as a possible D gene (5 bases). The germline V gene has CDR1 LGHDT and CDR2 YNNKEL (reference sequence). Trimming removed 0 bases from V and 1 base from J, with 28 bases in between. CDR3 length equals 22 residues. This chain's CDR3 is CASSQDRHDGIRGPGAKNIQYF. The CDR3 region has the DNA TGTGCCAGCAGCCAAGATCGACACGACGGAATACGAGGGCCGGGGGCCAAAAACATTCAGTACTTC.

The sample holds many counts of this clonotype. The chain joins TRBV28 to TRBJ2-7; no clear D. The germline CDR1 and CDR2 sequences are MDHEN and SYDVKM. V lost 8 bases to trimming and J lost 2 bases, with 10 bases between them. The CDR3 runs to 12 residues. This chain's CDR3 is CASWARAYEQYF. The CDR3 region has the DNA TGTGCCAGCTGGGCAAGGGCCTACGAGCAGTACTTC.

In its sample, this clonotype was seen a few times. The chain has TRBV29-1 and TRBJ2-2; 14 bases are a match to TRBD2. J gave up 5 bases and V 5 bases, and 7 bases lay outside the gene matches. This CDR3 is 16 amino acids long. Germline CDR1 SQVTM, CDR2 ANQGSEA. The DNA for the CDR3 is TGCAGCGTTAGAGGGACTAGCGGGAGTAAGACCGGGGAGCTGTTTTTT. Its translation is CSVRGTSGSKTGELFF.